One and the same sample provided the 14 T cell receptor beta chains below, sequenced in a study of blood T cells in healthy people across ages. It was with a sample-barcoded 5' primer and a J-beta primer mix that a second PCR of about 6 to 11 cycles was run. One entry per CDR3 protein, called by TCRdb with MiXCR from the 5' RACE reads. The sample shows roughly 800,000 distinct CDR3 sequences, 58% of them seen only once. The sequenced material came from blood. The source is a man aged 30 to 45 in good health.

This rearrangement joins TRBV2 to TRBJ1-2; possible D gene TRBD1, 5 bases. Germline V gene sequence: CDR1 SNHLY, CDR2 FYNNEI. The ends were cut back, 7 bases at V and 8 bases at J, with 17 bases in the middle. The CDR3 has 13 residues. CDR3 DNA sequence: TGTGCCAGCATCGGGGGGTCCCTAAAAGGCTACACCTTC. Protein: CASIGGSLKGYTF.

This chain connects TRBV11-2 to TRBJ1-1; D remains ambiguous. CDR1 and CDR2 from the germline V gene are SGHAT and FQNNGV. The CDR3 runs to 13 residues. The V gene lost 2 bases and the J gene lost 9 bases, with 13 bases spanning the gap. The CDR3 region has the DNA TGTGCCAGCAGCTTAACCCCCGGGTTCCAAGCTTTCTTT. Amino acids: CASSLTPGFQAFF.

The rearrangement uses TRBV12-3 or TRBV12-4 and TRBJ2-7; D not certain. Trimming cost V 8 bases and J 4 bases, with 18 bases left between them. The CDR3 contains 14 residues. CDR3 DNA sequence: TGTGCCAGCGTAAAGGGTGCGGCTCCTTACGAGCAGTACTTC. It translates to CASVKGAAPYEQYF.

The gene calls are TRBV20-1 and TRBJ2-7; 9 bases are shared with TRBD1. This CDR3 is 11 amino acids long. Germline V gene data show CDR1 as DFQATT and CDR2 as SNEGSKA (reference sequence). The CDR3 DNA follows: TGCAGGGGACAGGGAGGAGACGAGCAGTACTTC. Residues: CRGQGGDEQYF.

V and J are TRBV20-1 and TRBJ2-5; no firm D call. The end of the DNA fits TRBJ2-7 better, so the J call may be wrong. The CDR3 length is 10 residues. CDR1 and CDR2 from the germline V gene are DFQATT and SNEGSKA (reference sequence). This chain's CDR3 is CSAKWGEQYF. As DNA, the CDR3 is TGCAGTGCCAAGTGGGGCGAGCAGTACTTC.

This clonotype appeared a few times. V is TRBV20-1 and J is TRBJ2-7, with D possibly TRBD2 on 5 matching bases. V was trimmed by 1 base and J by 4 bases, leaving 20 bases between them. Germline assignment: CDR1 DFQATT and CDR2 SNEGSKA (reference sequence). The CDR3 loop spans 16 amino acids. In DNA form, the CDR3 reads TGCAGTGCTAGAGGGGAAAGAGGGCTTATCCCTTACGAGCAGTACTTC. This encodes CSARGERGLIPYEQYF.

This clonotype was counted a few times. The genes are TRBV20-1 and TRBJ2-7; TRBD1 agrees at 11 bases. V gave up 0 bases and J gave up 3 bases; unmatched junction bases: 13. The CDR3 is made up of 18 amino acids. Germline CDR1 and CDR2: DFQATT and SNEGSKA (reference sequence). CDR3 DNA sequence: TGCAGTGCTAGAGATTGGGGCTCCAGGACAGGGGGCATCTACGAGCAGTACTTC. Translation gives CSARDWGSRTGGIYEQYF.

This clonotype appeared once. The chain joins TRBV7-8 to TRBJ2-1, with 15 bases matching TRBD2. The CDR3 totals 16 residues. Losses at the gene ends were 5 bases for V and 5 bases for J; bases not matched to a gene: 4. The germline V gene encodes CDR1 SGHVS and CDR2 FQNEAQ. The CDR3 nucleotides read TGTGCCAGCAGCCCGAGGACTAGCGGGGGGGACAATGAGCAGTTCTTC. Encoded protein: CASSPRTSGGDNEQFF.

This clonotype was observed a few times. The chain has TRBV5-1 and TRBJ2-7; possibly TRBD2 for D (6 bases). The J call is in doubt because the DNA end fits TRBJ2-5 better. Germline-derived CDR1 and CDR2 are SGHRS and YFSETQ. This CDR3 spans 13 amino acids. The CDR3 protein is CASSLGGAATQYF. CDR3 nucleotides: TGCGCCAGCAGCCTAGGCGGGGCGGCGACCCAGTACTTC.

The CDR3 reads CASREWLRSNQPQHF. CDR3 coding DNA: TGTGCCAGCAGAGAGTGGTTAAGGAGCAATCAGCCCCAGCATTTT. J is TRBJ1-5 and V is TRBV2; D ambiguous. This CDR3 has 15 amino acids. Germline CDR1 and CDR2: SNHLY and FYNNEI. V gave up 6 bases and J gave up 1 base, with 13 bases separating them.

The chain couples TRBV15 to TRBJ2-1; TRBD2 matches at 8 bases. The CDR3 length is 15 residues. CDR1 is LNHNV, CDR2 YYDKDF, per germline (reference sequence). V was pared by 0 bases and J by 5 bases, with 3 bases of the junction left unmatched. This CDR3 reads CATSREAGGHNEQFF. The CDR3 nucleotides are TGTGCCACCAGCAGAGAGGCGGGGGGCCACAATGAGCAGTTCTTC. Full variable domain (rest looked up from reference TRBV15 and TRBJ2-1): DAMVIQNPRYQVTQFGKPVTLSCSQTLNHNVMYWYQQKSSQAPKLLFHYYDKDFNNEADTPDNFQSRRPNTSFCFLDIRSPGLGDTAMYLCATSREAGGHNEQFFGPGTRLTVL.

This rearrangement joins TRBV15 to TRBJ2-5; the D gene is possibly TRBD1 (6 bases). This CDR3 comprises 15 residues. Germline V gene data show CDR1 as LNHNV and CDR2 as YYDKDF (reference sequence). Trimming left V 0 bases short and J 7 bases short, with 15 bases between. Here the CDR3 DNA reads TGTGCCACCAGCAGAGATGGGGCAGGGGAGAGGACCCAGTACTTC. Its translation is CATSRDGAGERTQYF. The full variable domain, rest sourced from reference TRBV15 and TRBJ2-5, is DAMVIQNPRYQVTQFGKPVTLSCSQTLNHNVMYWYQQKSSQAPKLLFHYYDKDFNNEADTPDNFQSRRPNTSFCFLDIRSPGLGDTAMYLCATSRDGAGERTQYFGPGTRLLVL.

Only a few counts were recorded for this clonotype. J is TRBJ2-5 and V is TRBV28; TRBD1 is a possible D gene (6 bases). CDR1 is MDHEN and CDR2 is SYDVKM in the germline V gene. V was clipped by 9 bases and J by 4 bases, with 24 bases between them. The CDR3 covers 16 residues. As DNA, the CDR3 is TGTGCCAGTCTAACGCCCGCTACAGGGTCGGGAGAGACCCAGTACTTC. This encodes CASLTPATGSGETQYF.

This clonotype was observed once. The chain is built from TRBV7-9 and TRBJ2-1; 12 nucleotides line up with TRBD2. Germline V gene lookup returns CDR1 SEHNR and CDR2 FQNEAQ (reference sequence). The CDR3 sequence is 15 residues long. The V and J ends lost 2 bases and 5 bases, in that order; junction bases with no gene match: 1. This chain's CDR3 is CASSLRLAGDNEQFF. DNA for the CDR3: TGTGCCAGCAGCTTACGACTAGCGGGGGACAATGAGCAGTTCTTC.